This T cell receptor (beta chain) was sequenced during a study of Tregs in tolerant kidney transplant recipients. Recipients received nonmyeloablative bone marrow transplants from related graft donors, with transient mixed chimerism. Unstimulated Tregs (CD4+CD25+CD127-) and CD4+CD25- non-Tregs were sorted from PBMCs. A word on this clone: Its target is not known.

CDR3 length: 14 amino acids. Losses at the gene ends were 2 bases for V and 4 bases for J; bases not matched to a gene: 3. Germline values: CDR1 SGHNT, CDR2 YENEEA. General study points: Findings come from small patient numbers and require larger validation. Antigen-driven expansion was suggested because donor-specific Tregs expanded more than all Tregs in tolerant patients.

The method was immunoSEQ multiplex PCR; TCRdb's version includes in-frame clones alone and lacks a portion of them. This table has about 50,000 clones, around 90% appearing once. The sample here was CD8+ T cells from blood (PBMCs), taken 12 months after the transplant. The TCR comes from a human patient who received a combined kidney and bone marrow transplant. The graft donor may be the source of some T cells. This chain connects TRBV11-3 to TRBJ2-5; 8 bases match TRBD2. CDR3 sequence reads: CASSLTGGAETQYF. The CDR3, as DNA: TGTGCCAGCAGCTTAACGGGAGGGGCAGAGACCCAGTACTTC.